This T cell receptor beta chain is drawn from a study of shared clonotypes between healthy human individuals (TCRdb year 2020). A note on the overall study: The cohort comprised two women and a few men aged 18 to 49 years. To increase sequencing depth and limit assay-specific biases, TCR repertoire library preparation and sequencing were carried out by different laboratories using diverse techniques. For each donor, CD4 naive and CD4 memory were each given three plates, CD8 naive was given two plates, and CD8 memory was given one plate. Each donor's leukapheresis produced roughly between about 0.8 and 8.9 billion PBMCs. To estimate repertoire size and how much clonotypes are shared between individuals, the study performed deep sequencing of blood TCR repertoires from five healthy adults. Beyond this particular receptor, the publication reports: Even with the large sequencing depth, rarefaction of the sorted-subset datasets indicated that sequencing was incomplete. Sharing across several donors was observed for approximately 5% of naive CD4, over 3% of naive CD8, about 2.5% of memory CD4, and roughly 0.4% of memory CD8 clonotypes. Pairwise subsampling indicated that sequencing depth was expected to affect the degree of clonotype sharing among donors. Sampling was restricted to blood, and TCR repertoires in tissues likely differ from the TCR repertoires found in blood. Clonotypes shared by all four sorted-subset donors showed higher generation probabilities than non-shared clonotypes. Estimated clonotype richness was generally larger for naive than for memory subsets. Because the study included a small number of donors, the genetic and exposure-history diversity represented was limited.

The CDR3 has 14 amino acids, counting the end cysteine and phenylalanine. Only the CDR3 DNA is retained, 42 bases long and in frame from the first base. The junction carries 11 bases between V and J, which are trimmed by 4 bases and 4 bases respectively. From the germline V gene, CDR1 is SGHDT and CDR2 is YYEEEE. Healthy HIV-negative adults with no recently reported acute infections or vaccinations were included as donors. All donors were Caucasian adults living in Nashville, Tennessee, USA. CD4+ T cells were enriched by magnetic negative selection; naive cells were then positively selected on CD45RA, and the negative fraction formed the memory subset. Blood was obtained by leukapheresis, after which PBMCs were separated by Ficoll-Histopaque density gradient centrifugation and cryopreserved in liquid nitrogen vapor phase. Purity and quantity of every magnetically sorted T cell population were checked by analytical flow cytometry. Genomic DNA was isolated from each sorted fraction and quantified by UV absorbance on a Nanodrop 2000c.

Using the deep immunoSEQ assay, multiplex PCR amplified TCR CDR3 regions from genomic DNA. Extracted genomic DNA from each cell subset was distributed evenly across all wells of several immunoSEQ 96-well plates, and each plate was treated as a replicate. For sorted subsets, each replicate PCR was loaded with roughly 0.2 ug genomic DNA, equivalent to 25,000 to 30,000 T cell genomes. Purified libraries were quantified with a Qubit 3.0 fluorometer, sized on a Bioanalyzer 2100, and re-quantified with the KAPA Library Quantification kit. Each immunoSEQ 96-well plate was sequenced on its own single-read 150-cycle Illumina NextSeq 550 flow cell. The paper's data handling went like this. Because the immunoSEQ output held only junctional sequences and lacked quality scores, the filtering could not match the filtering applied to full-length reads. Sequences were annotated with PyIR, a Python wrapper for IgBLAST v1.9, and V/J genes and CDR3 were assigned using IMGT germline references. Reads were filtered out if the reads had weak V/J assignments (E-value above 1e-6), no CDR3, stop codons, out-of-frame junctions, or ambiguous translated residues. V3J clonotypes were defined as sequences sharing an identical inferred V gene, J gene, and CDR3 amino acid sequence. Percentage overlap between repertoires was computed as shared unique clonotypes divided by the size of the smaller repertoire. Three approaches were used to assess repertoire richness: RTK rarefaction, the Chao1 estimator, and Recon v2.1 estimates of unobserved clonotypes. For all TCRbeta clonotypes obtained by the gDNA method from four donors, generation probabilities were computed with OLGA. The clones in this table, taken by TCRdb from immuneACCESS, are in-frame only. Not every clone is retained; where verified, under half of the shortfall comes from an unresolved V gene, and the cause of the rest is unknown. The V and J calls and clone size are taken from that table; D and trimming were inferred from the DNA. The sample table contains some 2,400,000 clones; only one count was recorded for approximately 96% of them. The ten top clones hold approximately 0.13% of the sample.

A single count supports this clone. Its antigen remains unidentified. The sample holds no much larger clone one base away, and base qualities are not on file. Recombination joined TRBV5-6 with TRBJ2-2; the D gene is perhaps TRBD1 or TRBD2, each of them matching over 5 bases. The sample consisted of naive CD4+ T cells sorted from blood. The cell subset or site label of this sample denotes: CD45RA+ positively selected. The sequence was obtained from a man aged 18 to 30 in good health. CDR3 region: CASSVMGVTGELFF. The sequenced DNA is TGTGCCAGCAGCGTAATGGGGGTCACCGGGGAGCTGTTTTTT.